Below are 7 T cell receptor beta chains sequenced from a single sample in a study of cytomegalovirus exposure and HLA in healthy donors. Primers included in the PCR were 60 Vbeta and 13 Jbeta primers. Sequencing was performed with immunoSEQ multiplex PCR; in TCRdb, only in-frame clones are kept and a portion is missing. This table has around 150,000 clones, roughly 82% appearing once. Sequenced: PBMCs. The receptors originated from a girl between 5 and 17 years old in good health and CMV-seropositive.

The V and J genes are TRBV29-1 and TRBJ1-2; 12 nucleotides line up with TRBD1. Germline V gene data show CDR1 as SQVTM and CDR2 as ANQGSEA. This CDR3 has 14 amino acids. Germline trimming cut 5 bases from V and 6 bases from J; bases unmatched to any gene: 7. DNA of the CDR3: TGCAGCGTTTCCGCCGGGACAGGGGGCGATGGCTACACCTTC. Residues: CSVSAGTGGDGYTF.

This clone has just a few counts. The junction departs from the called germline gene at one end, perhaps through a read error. The CDR3 sequence is CASSLNIATEAFF. The CDR3 DNA is TGTGCTAGCAGCCTAAACATAGCCACTGAAGCTTTCTTT. The V call is TRBV7-7, the J call TRBJ1-1, with no clear D. This CDR3 spans 13 amino acids. CDR1 and CDR2 from the germline V gene are SSHAT and FNYEAQ (reference sequence).

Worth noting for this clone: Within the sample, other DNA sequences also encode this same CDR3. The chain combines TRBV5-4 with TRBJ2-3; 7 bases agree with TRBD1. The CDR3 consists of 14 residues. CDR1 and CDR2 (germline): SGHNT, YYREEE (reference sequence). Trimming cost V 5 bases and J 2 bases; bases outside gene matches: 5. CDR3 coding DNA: TGTGCCAGCAGGCTGGACAGGTTCACAGATACGCAGTATTTT. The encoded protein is CASRLDRFTDTQYF.

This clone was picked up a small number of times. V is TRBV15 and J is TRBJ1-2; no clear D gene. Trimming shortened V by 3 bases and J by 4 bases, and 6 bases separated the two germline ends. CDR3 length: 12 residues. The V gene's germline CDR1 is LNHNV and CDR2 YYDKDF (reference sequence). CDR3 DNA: TGTGCCACCAGCAGGGGCGCCTATGGCTACACCTTC. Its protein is CATSRGAYGYTF.

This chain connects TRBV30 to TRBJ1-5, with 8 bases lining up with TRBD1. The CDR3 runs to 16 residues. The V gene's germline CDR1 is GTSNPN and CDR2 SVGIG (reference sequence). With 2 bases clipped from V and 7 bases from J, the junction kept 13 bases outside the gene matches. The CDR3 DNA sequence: TGTGCCTGGAGTCTGCGGACAGGGTCGGTCCGGCAGCCCCAGCATTTT. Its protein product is CAWSLRTGSVRQPQHF.

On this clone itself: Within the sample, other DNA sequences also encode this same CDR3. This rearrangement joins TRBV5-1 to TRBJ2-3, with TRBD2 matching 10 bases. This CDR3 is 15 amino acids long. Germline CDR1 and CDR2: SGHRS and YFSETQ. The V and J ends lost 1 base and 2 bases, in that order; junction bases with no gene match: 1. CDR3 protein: CASSLLAGDTDTQYF. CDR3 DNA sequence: TGCGCCAGCAGCTTGCTAGCGGGGGACACAGATACGCAGTATTTT.

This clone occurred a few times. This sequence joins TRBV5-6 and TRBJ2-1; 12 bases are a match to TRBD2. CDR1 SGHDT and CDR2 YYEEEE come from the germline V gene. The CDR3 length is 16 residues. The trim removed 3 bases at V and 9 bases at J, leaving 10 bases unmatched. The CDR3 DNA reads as TGTGCCAGCAGCTCCCGACTAGCGGGAGTTCACGCTGAGCAGTTCTTC. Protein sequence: CASSSRLAGVHAEQFF.